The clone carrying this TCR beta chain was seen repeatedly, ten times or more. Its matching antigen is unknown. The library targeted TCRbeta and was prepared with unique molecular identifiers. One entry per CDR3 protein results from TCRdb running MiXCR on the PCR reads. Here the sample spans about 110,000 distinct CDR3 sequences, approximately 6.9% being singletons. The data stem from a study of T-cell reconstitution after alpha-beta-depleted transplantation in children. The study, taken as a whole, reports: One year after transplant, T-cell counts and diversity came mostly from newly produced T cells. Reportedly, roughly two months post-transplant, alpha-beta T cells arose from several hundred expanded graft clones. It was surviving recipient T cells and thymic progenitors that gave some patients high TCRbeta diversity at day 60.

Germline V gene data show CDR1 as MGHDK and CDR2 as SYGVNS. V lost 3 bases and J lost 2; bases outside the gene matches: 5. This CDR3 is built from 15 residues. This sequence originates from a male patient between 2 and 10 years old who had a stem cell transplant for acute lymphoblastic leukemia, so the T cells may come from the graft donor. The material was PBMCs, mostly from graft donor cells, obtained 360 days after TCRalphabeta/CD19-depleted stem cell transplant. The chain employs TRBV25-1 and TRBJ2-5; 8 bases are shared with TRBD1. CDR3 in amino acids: CASSDGQGSQETQYF. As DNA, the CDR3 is TGTGCCAGCAGTGATGGACAGGGATCACAAGAGACCCAGTACTTC.